The 6 T cell receptor beta chains below all came from one sample that was sequenced in a study of T cell changes during pregnancy in multiple sclerosis. The repertoire was sequenced with immunoSEQ multiplex PCR; TCRdb's copy has only in-frame clones and lacks some. In the table there are over 35,000 clones, about 90% of which are singletons. The sample in question was CD8+ T cells from peripheral blood mononuclear cells, obtained in the first trimester of pregnancy. The receptors shown here come from a female donor with multiple sclerosis, enrolled in a pregnancy study.

DNA of the CDR3: TGTGCCAGCAGCTCCCTGGCTGAGGAACTGTTTTTT. Translating it yields CASSSLAEELFF. V usage is TRBV7-8 and J usage is TRBJ1-4; D is undetermined. This CDR3 spans 12 amino acids. Germline V CDR1 and CDR2: SGHVS, FQNEAQ. The V gene lost 4 bases and the J gene lost 12 bases, with 12 bases spanning the gap.

The chain carries TRBV5-4 and TRBJ2-7; D perhaps matches TRBD1 (6 bases). The germline V gene encodes CDR1 SGHNT and CDR2 YYREEE (reference sequence). Trimming shortened V by 3 bases and J by 3 bases, and 13 bases separated the two germline ends. The CDR3 covers 14 residues. The CDR3 spells CASSSPGQIYEQYF. In nucleotides, the CDR3 is TGTGCCAGCAGCTCTCCGGGACAAATCTACGAGCAGTACTTC.

The V call is TRBV5-8, the J call TRBJ1-2, with D possibly being TRBD1 (5 bases). Germline V CDR1 and CDR2: SGHTS, YDEGEE. With 0 bases removed from V and 0 bases from J, the gap between germline ends came to 9 bases. The CDR3 covers 15 residues. The CDR3 DNA reads TGTGCCAGCAGCTTGGGAGCAGGGACTAACTATGGCTACACCTTC. As protein: CASSLGAGTNYGYTF. Complete variable domain (other parts from reference TRBV5-8 and TRBJ1-2): EAGVTQSPTHLIKTRGQQATLRCSPISGHTSVYWYQQALGLGLQFLLWYDEGEERNRGNFPPRFSGRQFPNYSSELNVNALELEDSALYLCASSLGAGTNYGYTFGSGTRLTVV.

The gene calls are TRBV7-8 and TRBJ2-1; the match to TRBD1 covers 10 bases. The CDR3 runs 16 residues. Germline CDR1 SGHVS, CDR2 FQNEAQ. V shed 2 bases and J 8 bases; nucleotides not matched to a gene: 9. DNA of the CDR3: TGTGCCAGCAGCTTATCCGGACAGGGGGTGATCGATGAGCAGTTCTTC. It translates to CASSLSGQGVIDEQFF.

The V and J genes are TRBV28 and TRBJ2-7, with D possibly being TRBD1 (6 bases). V was trimmed by 3 bases and J by 0 bases, leaving 18 bases between them. Germline V gene sequence: CDR1 MDHEN, CDR2 SYDVKM. The CDR3 length is 17 residues. The CDR3 nucleotides are TGTGCCAGCAGTTTCGACCGGAACAGGGCCAGCTCCTACGAGCAGTACTTC. Residues: CASSFDRNRASSYEQYF.

CDR3: CASSQILKQKSGNTIYF. The CDR3 DNA sequence: TGCGCCAGCAGTCAAATCCTAAAACAGAAATCTGGAAACACCATATATTTT. The chain couples TRBV23-1 to TRBJ1-3; no clear D. TRBV23-1 is filed as an ORF, its function uncertain. V lost 2 bases, J lost 1 base, and 15 bases lay in between. CDR3 length: 17 amino acids.